A selection of T cell receptor beta chains follows, all from one sample in a study of shared clonotypes between healthy human individuals. The assay was immunoSEQ multiplex PCR, and TCRdb's table has in-frame clones only and misses some. The table has around 1.6 million clones, approximately 98% seen once. Specimen: naive CD4+ T cells sorted from blood. All receptors derive from a man younger than 45 in good health. Each CDR3 is given with its conserved first and last residue.

V	J	length	CDR3
TRBV5-1	TRBJ2-7	14	CASSLDGTAYEQYF
TRBV21-1	TRBJ2-1	13	CASSLASYNEQFF
TRBV6-4	TRBJ2-1	13	CASSVESYNEQFF
TRBV4-1	TRBJ2-3	15	CASSQDSGYTDTQYF
TRBV19	TRBJ1-5	12	CASSIVSQPQHF
TRBV7-3	TRBJ1-1	15	CASSPQGEVNTEAFF
TRBV11-2	TRBJ2-7	12	CASSSSTYEQYF
TRBV28	TRBJ1-4	15	CASSSEEFSNEKLFF
TRBV7-9	TRBJ2-3	18	CASSSPGQGALLTDTQYF
TRBV18	TRBJ2-3	14	CASSPSSGTHTQYF
TRBV6-4	TRBJ2-3	13	CASSDPPSGSHYF
TRBV29-1	TRBJ2-7	12	CSVSGDPYEQYF
TRBV4-3	TRBJ1-5	15	CASSLSRQGNQPQHF
TRBV5-4	TRBJ2-7	17	CASSWGPGTSGTYEQYF
TRBV29-1	TRBJ2-7	14	CSAQLAALRYEQYF
TRBV7-8	TRBJ1-5	16	CASSTYRGSSNQPQHF
TRBV18	TRBJ1-1	12	CASSPLQMIAFF
TRBV14	TRBJ2-5	14	CASSRTQGTETQYF
TRBV5-4	TRBJ1-2	16	CASSLPSRTQNYGYTF
TRBV7-9	TRBJ2-7	14	CASSFSGAPYEQYF
TRBV5-1	TRBJ2-3	14	CASSLGGSTDTQYF
TRBV18	TRBJ2-3	16	CASSPGTSGISDTQYF
TRBV7-9	TRBJ2-7	12	CASSFQSGEQYF
TRBV11-1	TRBJ2-5	12	CASSFSEETQYF
TRBV7-9	TRBJ2-2	19	CASSHPTGLPTFGGGELFF
TRBV2	TRBJ2-2	14	CASRLADNTGELFF
TRBV5-1	TRBJ2-7	15	CASSFSSGSIYEQYF
TRBV19	TRBJ2-2	20	CASTYRPWASGRVNTGELFF
TRBV6-5	TRBJ2-1	15	CASSSSGNSYNEQFF
TRBV18	TRBJ2-1	16	CASSPPGGRVYNEQFF
TRBV9	TRBJ2-2	13	CASSVVDVGELFF
TRBV5-8	TRBJ1-4	14	CASSARLPNEKLFF
TRBV28	TRBJ2-7	15	CASSLLGGRGSEQYF
TRBV7-9	TRBJ1-5	14	CASSLAGVPQPQHF
TRBV29-1	TRBJ2-1	14	CSATGTSALNEQFF
TRBV14	TRBJ2-1	15	CASSQGASTLNEQFF
TRBV29-1	TRBJ2-3	13	CSVPRWATDTQYF
TRBV10-3	TRBJ2-7	14	CAIRGTSGVTEQYF
TRBV6-1	TRBJ1-2	13	CASSENGQKGYTF
TRBV13	TRBJ2-1	14	CASSLRQGRDEQFF
TRBV5-5	TRBJ1-5	17	CASSSDRGRDSNQPQHF
TRBV28	TRBJ2-5	16	CASSLSPPLPTETQYF
TRBV7-9	TRBJ2-5	17	CASSSTRTSGIQETQYF